What follows is one T cell receptor (beta chain) and its context. Antigen specificity is unknown. This sample was taken from a study of T cell responses to AZD1222 COVID-19 vaccine. Produced via immunoSEQ multiplex PCR; TCRdb's table is partial and in-frame only. The sample lists roughly 97,000 clones; roughly 90% were seen once. Study results and caveats: In all cases, repertoires were sampled only after the peak T cell response. Donors were mostly white British, more females; clonal diversity possibly underestimated.

Here the sequenced sample was peripheral blood, taken on day 0 of AZD1222 vaccination. This clonotype was obtained from an adult in good health.

CDR3 sequence reads: CASSDWKNIQYF. In nucleotides, the CDR3 is TGTGCCAGCAGCGATTGGAAAAACATTCAGTACTTC. The chain joins TRBV13 to TRBJ2-4; unclear D gene. With 5 bases removed from V and 4 bases from J, the gap between germline ends came to 6 bases. Germline values: CDR1 PRHDT, CDR2 FYEKMQ (reference sequence). This CDR3 spans 12 amino acids.